Below are 31 T cell receptor beta chains sequenced from a single sample in a study of identical twins. TCRdb independently ran MiXCR on the 5' RACE reads; one entry per CDR3 protein. The data show roughly 690,000 distinct CDR3 sequences, around 20% seen once. Another study also made use of these data, one on T cells expressing NK-cell markers.

The sample consisted of PBMCs. These TCRs come from a woman under 30 in good health.

The J gene is TRBJ1-1, the V gene TRBV7-9, with D unclear. This CDR3 is 12 amino acids long. V was cut by 2 bases and J by 6 bases, with 7 bases left in between. Per germline, CDR1 SEHNR and CDR2 FQNEAQ (reference sequence). The CDR3 spells CASSLSGAEAFF. The CDR3 DNA reads as TGTGCCAGCAGCTTAAGTGGTGCTGAAGCTTTCTTT.

This clonotype has a handful of counts. This chain links TRBV20-1 with TRBJ1-2; D possibly corresponds to TRBD1 (5 bases). The CDR3 runs to 13 residues. Germline CDR1 is DFQATT and CDR2 is SNEGSKA (reference sequence). Trimming took 0 bases from V and 7 from J, leaving 12 bases between them. The CDR3 coding sequence is TGCAGTGCTAGAGATTTATTGGGACGTGGCTACACCTTC. It codes for CSARDLLGRGYTF.

A few counts support this clonotype. The chain employs TRBV7-9 and TRBJ1-1; 10 nucleotides match TRBD1. V lost 3 bases to trimming and J lost 3 bases; unmatched junction nucleotides: 4. The germline gives CDR1 SEHNR, CDR2 FQNEAQ (reference sequence). The CDR3 totals 15 residues. The CDR3 DNA sequence: TGTGCCAGCAGCTTTCCGGACAGGGGGGACACTGAAGCTTTCTTT. Translation gives CASSFPDRGDTEAFF.

The chain is built from TRBV7-9 and TRBJ2-3; D is unclear. CDR3 length: 16 residues. V lost 5 bases and J 0 bases, leaving 15 bases between the germline ends. CDR1 and CDR2 (germline): SEHNR, FQNEAQ (reference sequence). CDR3 protein: CASSKIDGASTDTQYF. The CDR3 DNA reads TGTGCCAGCAGCAAAATAGACGGAGCGAGCACAGATACGCAGTATTTT.

The genes are TRBV27 and TRBJ2-4, with a weak D call TRBD1 (6 bases). The V end lost 4 bases, the J end lost 0 bases, and 13 bases lay between the germline ends. Germline CDR1 reads MNHEY; CDR2 reads SMNVEV (reference sequence). The CDR3 length is 16 residues. CDR3 coding DNA: TGTGCCAGCAGTTCGTGGACAGTCCTAGCCAAAAACATTCAGTACTTC. Translated, it gives CASSSWTVLAKNIQYF.

This clonotype was counted between two and nine times. The rearrangement joins TRBV5-6 to TRBJ2-5; no definite D call. V lost 2 bases to trimming and J lost 1 base, with 12 bases between them. CDR1 is SGHDT, CDR2 YYEEEE, per germline. The CDR3 has 15 residues. CDR3 coding DNA: TGTGCCAGCAGCTTTGAACTTCAGGCCCAAGAGACCCAGTACTTC. Translation gives CASSFELQAQETQYF.

This clonotype has only a few counts. CDR3 sequence: CSVLDGTGKFYGYTF. The CDR3 region has the DNA TGCAGCGTTCTTGACGGGACAGGGAAGTTCTATGGCTACACCTTC. The chain couples TRBV29-1 to TRBJ1-2; 9 bases are a match to TRBD1. The CDR3 sequence is 15 residues long. V trimming: 5 bases; J trimming: 4 bases; junction bases outside the gene matches: 11. Germline values: CDR1 SQVTM, CDR2 ANQGSEA.

This clonotype has only a few counts. The J gene is TRBJ1-1, the V gene TRBV5-6; D gene unclear. V was cut by 1 base and J by 0 bases, with 13 bases left in between. The CDR3 is made up of 16 amino acids. Per germline, CDR1 SGHDT and CDR2 YYEEEE. CDR3 bases: TGTGCCAGCAGCTTGAAGGGAACGACCTTGAACACTGAAGCTTTCTTT. It specifies CASSLKGTTLNTEAFF.

This sequence joins TRBV20-1 and TRBJ1-5; D is perhaps TRBD1 (5 bases). The germline V gene encodes CDR1 DFQATT and CDR2 SNEGSKA (reference sequence). The CDR3 extends over 15 amino acids. V lost 2 bases to trimming and J lost 6 bases, with 17 bases between them. CDR3 in amino acids: CSARPGQGSGQPQHF. The CDR3, as DNA: TGCAGTGCTAGACCCGGGCAGGGTTCAGGTCAGCCCCAGCATTTT.

The chain is built from TRBV7-2 and TRBJ2-5; 10 bases agree with TRBD2. CDR1 and CDR2 (germline): SGHTA, FQGNSA. V lost 8 bases, J lost 5 bases, and 17 bases stayed unmatched. This CDR3 contains 17 residues. The CDR3 coding sequence is TGTGCCAGCGGAGAGCGGGAGGGCCGGTGGGTGGTGGAGACCCAGTACTTC. Protein: CASGEREGRWVVETQYF.

This clonotype was seen a few times. The CDR3 DNA is TGTGCCAGCAGCGAGGGAGCACCCCCGTGGGCTGAAGCTTTCTTT. It specifies CASSEGAPPWAEAFF. The gene calls are TRBV5-6 and TRBJ1-1; no firm D call. Trimming removed 4 bases at V and 6 bases at J, with 19 bases between. The length of the CDR3 is 15 residues. CDR1 and CDR2 (germline): SGHDT, YYEEEE.

V usage is TRBV9 and J usage is TRBJ1-1; the D is unclear. The germline V and J ends were trimmed by 0 bases and 8 bases, with 14 bases remaining between them. CDR1 and CDR2 (germline): SGDLS, YYNGEE. The CDR3 runs to 14 residues. The CDR3: CASSVGRVGREAFF. The CDR3 nucleotides are TGTGCCAGCAGCGTAGGAAGGGTAGGGCGCGAAGCTTTCTTT.

This CDR3 is CSARSSGAYPETQYF. DNA for the CDR3: TGCAGTGCTCGTTCTAGCGGGGCCTATCCAGAGACCCAGTACTTC. The gene calls are TRBV20-1 and TRBJ2-5, with TRBD2 matching over 9 bases. The V segment lost 5 bases and the J segment 4 bases; nucleotides outside the gene matches: 11. Germline V gene lookup returns CDR1 DFQATT and CDR2 SNEGSKA (reference sequence). The CDR3 loop spans 15 amino acids.

The chain recombines TRBV20-1 with TRBJ2-7, with 8 positions matching TRBD2. The CDR3 is made up of 13 amino acids. The V gene end was trimmed by 3 bases and the J gene end by 4 bases; junction bases not matched to a gene: 5. CDR1 DFQATT and CDR2 SNEGSKA come from the germline V gene (reference sequence). The CDR3 reads CSARSGGMYEQYF. The CDR3 DNA reads as TGCAGTGCTAGGAGCGGGGGAATGTACGAGCAGTACTTC.

The chain recombines TRBV5-5 with TRBJ2-5, with TRBD2 identical over 8 bases. V dropped 4 bases and J dropped 3; count of bases not matched to a gene: 8. Germline-derived CDR1 and CDR2 are SGHKS and YYEKEE (reference sequence). The CDR3 loop spans 15 amino acids. CDR3 loop: CASSSVPGREETQYF. The CDR3 coding sequence is TGTGCCAGCAGCAGTGTCCCCGGGAGGGAAGAGACCCAGTACTTC.

The chain employs TRBV5-1 and TRBJ2-2, with 7 bases matching TRBD2. Unmatched junction bases numbered 12, after V lost 0 bases and J lost 7 bases. From germline, CDR1 is SGHRS and CDR2 YFSETQ. The CDR3 has 17 amino acids. The CDR3 here is CASSLAALGLGVGELFF. In DNA form, the CDR3 reads TGCGCCAGCAGCTTGGCCGCCCTCGGACTAGGGGTCGGGGAGCTGTTTTTT.

This chain links TRBV4-3 with TRBJ2-5; 7 nucleotides align to TRBD2. CDR3 length: 15 residues. The V and J ends lost 0 bases and 5 bases, in that order; junction bases with no gene match: 6. Germline CDR1 and CDR2: LGHNA and YSLEER. The CDR3: CASSQDLSGGETQYF. The CDR3 DNA reads TGCGCCAGCAGCCAAGATTTGTCCGGGGGGGAGACCCAGTACTTC.

At least ten counts were recorded for this clonotype. The chain recombines TRBV4-3 with TRBJ1-2; D ambiguous. Per the germline V gene, CDR1 is LGHNA and CDR2 is YSLEER. CDR3 size: 15 residues. Trimming pared 6 bases from V and 6 bases from J, leaving 20 bases between. The CDR3 DNA reads TGCGCCAGCAGTTCCAAGATCCCTTTAACGGATGGCTACACCTTC. This gives the protein CASSSKIPLTDGYTF.

This clonotype was observed a few times. J is TRBJ2-3 and V is TRBV20-1; D might be TRBD1 or TRBD2, each matching 6 bases. V was pared by 1 base and J by 2 bases, with 10 bases between. The CDR3 totals 14 residues. CDR1 and CDR2 (germline): DFQATT, SNEGSKA (reference sequence). The DNA for the CDR3 is TGCAGTGCTAGAGGGGGGGCCTACACAGATACGCAGTATTTT. Residues: CSARGGAYTDTQYF.

In its sample, this clonotype was seen many times. V gene TRBV14 combines with J gene TRBJ2-1; TRBD2 matches 12 bases. Germline CDR1 and CDR2: SGHDN and FVKESK. CDR3 size: 16 residues. The junction had 3 bases not matched to a gene; V was cut back by 4 bases and J by 2 bases. The CDR3 reads CASSRWTSGTYNEQFF. CDR3 coding DNA: TGTGCCAGCAGCCGCTGGACTAGCGGGACCTACAATGAGCAGTTCTTC.

This clonotype appeared a few times. The chain recombines TRBV6-2 or TRBV6-3 with TRBJ2-2; no firm D call. The V end lost 4 bases, the J end lost 5 bases, and 11 bases lay between the germline ends. Germline loops: CDR1 MNHEY, CDR2 SVGEGT. CDR3 length equals 14 residues. The CDR3 reads CASSSRTETGELFF. The CDR3 nucleotides are TGTGCCAGCAGTTCACGGACCGAGACCGGGGAGCTGTTTTTT.

The chain has TRBV19 and TRBJ2-6, with 8 bases fitting TRBD1. In germline, CDR1 is LNHDA, CDR2 SQIVND (reference sequence). The CDR3 covers 18 residues. V lost 11 bases, J lost 3 bases, and 18 bases stayed unmatched. CDR3 residues: CAGASGQGSVVGANVLTF. The CDR3 bases are TGTGCCGGGGCTTCCGGACAGGGCTCGGTTGTTGGGGCCAACGTCCTGACTTTC.

This clonotype was found a few times. The genes are TRBV18 and TRBJ2-5; tentatively, D is TRBD1 (5 bases). Trimming removed 2 bases from V and 3 bases from J, with 13 bases in between. The CDR3 runs to 15 residues. Germline V CDR1 and CDR2: KGHSH, LQKENI. The CDR3 loop reads CASSPFRQGEETQYF. The CDR3 nucleotides read TGTGCCAGCTCACCATTCCGGCAGGGTGAAGAGACCCAGTACTTC.

The rearrangement joins TRBV6-5 to TRBJ2-3; D uncertain. V lost 0 bases and J lost 5, with 15 bases in between. Germline CDR1 reads MNHEY; CDR2 reads SVGAGI. CDR3 length: 16 amino acids. The CDR3 region has the DNA TGTGCCAGCAGTTACTCGTACCGCACGGGCGGAGATACGCAGTATTTT. Protein: CASSYSYRTGGDTQYF.

This chain links TRBV7-9 with TRBJ2-2; TRBD1 matches at 8 bases. Germline CDR1 reads SEHNR; CDR2 reads FQNEAQ (reference sequence). This CDR3 spans 16 amino acids. The V segment lost 6 bases and the J segment 2 bases; nucleotides outside the gene matches: 8. CDR3 sequence: CASSGQGNPNTGELFF. For the CDR3, the DNA is TGTGCCAGCAGTGGACAGGGCAACCCAAACACCGGGGAGCTGTTTTTT.

This clonotype has just a few counts. This chain uses TRBV12-3 or TRBV12-4 with TRBJ2-7; D is undetermined. Trimming stripped 0 bases from V and 7 bases from J, with 16 bases between. CDR3 size: 15 residues. The CDR3 region is CASSLATTLPEEQYF. The DNA for the CDR3 is TGTGCCAGCAGTTTAGCTACGACACTTCCCGAAGAGCAGTACTTC.

For this clonotype: A junction end diverges from the germline sequence, so it may reflect a read error. V usage is TRBV20-1 and J usage is TRBJ2-1; no definite D call. The CDR3 contains 8 residues. Per the germline V gene, CDR1 is DFQATT and CDR2 is SNEGSKA (reference sequence). The CDR3: CSAREGIF. CDR3 bases: TGCAGTGCTAGAGAAGGTATCTTC.

The chain is built from TRBV9 and TRBJ2-3; D perhaps matches TRBD1 (6 bases). V lost 4 bases and J 0 bases, leaving 15 bases between the germline ends. The CDR3 is 16 residues long. Germline V lookup: CDR1 SGDLS, CDR2 YYNGEE. CDR3 region: CASSLPQGVSTDTQYF. The CDR3, as DNA: TGTGCCAGCAGCCTACCACAGGGAGTGAGCACAGATACGCAGTATTTT.

This clonotype was observed a few times. The chain joins TRBV20-1 to TRBJ2-1; D possibly corresponds to TRBD1 (5 bases). The CDR3 covers 11 residues. The germline V gene encodes CDR1 DFQATT and CDR2 SNEGSKA (reference sequence). V gave up 5 bases and J gave up 6 bases, with 8 bases separating them. The chain's CDR3 is CSAYQGNEQFF. In DNA form, the CDR3 reads TGCAGTGCTTATCAGGGCAATGAGCAGTTCTTC.

This clonotype was seen a handful of times. This chain joins TRBV3-1 and TRBJ2-7, with unresolved D. CDR3 size: 12 residues. Germline-derived CDR1 and CDR2 are LGHDT and YNNKEL (reference sequence). The V end lost 3 bases, the J end lost 5 bases, and 8 bases lay between the germline ends. The CDR3 sequence: CASSQFQDEQYF. The CDR3 DNA reads as TGTGCCAGCAGCCAGTTTCAGGACGAGCAGTACTTC.

V gene TRBV7-2 combines with J gene TRBJ2-1; D is unclear. Per germline, CDR1 SGHTA and CDR2 FQGNSA. The CDR3 contains 15 residues. Trimming removed 3 bases from V and 3 bases from J, with 12 bases in between. CDR3 in amino acids: CASSFRLRNYNEQFF. The CDR3 coding sequence is TGTGCCAGCAGCTTTCGCCTTCGTAACTACAATGAGCAGTTCTTC.